This entry describes one T cell receptor (beta chain). The method was immunoSEQ multiplex PCR; TCRdb's version includes in-frame clones alone and lacks a portion of them. The sample contains 210,000 or so clones, approximately 80% of which appear only once. The study recruited people aged about 18 to 95 years across approximately 23 US areas. Assignment of participants to cohorts was predicated upon participant-reported clinical history. The data originate from a study of blood T cell repertoires in COVID-19. At the level of the study: The United States, Italy and Spain were the sources of the acute and convalescent COVID-19 samples. PBMCs, B-cell-depleted T cells, or T cells were the source of the cDNA or gDNA that made up the material.

The CDR3 is 14 amino acids. V was shortened by 1 base and J by 4 bases, with 10 bases between the two germline ends. Germline assignment: CDR1 SEHNR and CDR2 FQNEAQ (reference sequence). The source is a man in his thirties or forties with acute COVID-19. The sequenced sample consisted of PBMCs or T cells enriched from blood (not recorded which). The chain recombines TRBV7-9 with TRBJ1-2; D remains unclear. CDR3 nucleotides: TGTGCCAGCAGCTTAGGTAGTTCGGTCTATGGCTACACCTTC. Translating it yields CASSLGSSVYGYTF.